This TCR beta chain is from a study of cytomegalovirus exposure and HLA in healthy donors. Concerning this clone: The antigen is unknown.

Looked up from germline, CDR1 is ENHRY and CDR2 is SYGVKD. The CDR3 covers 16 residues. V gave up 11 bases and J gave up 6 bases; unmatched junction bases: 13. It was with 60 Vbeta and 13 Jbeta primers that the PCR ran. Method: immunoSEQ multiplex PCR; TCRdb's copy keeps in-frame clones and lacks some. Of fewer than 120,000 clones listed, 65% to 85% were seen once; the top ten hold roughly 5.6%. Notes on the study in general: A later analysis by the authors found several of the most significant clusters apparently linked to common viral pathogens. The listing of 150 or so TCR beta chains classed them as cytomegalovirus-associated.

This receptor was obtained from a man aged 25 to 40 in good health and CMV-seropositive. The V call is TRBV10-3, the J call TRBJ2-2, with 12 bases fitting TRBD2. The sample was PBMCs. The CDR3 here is CAASPTSGGPPGELFF. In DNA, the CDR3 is TGTGCCGCCAGTCCTACTAGCGGGGGGCCCCCCGGGGAGCTGTTTTTT.